The 9 T cell receptor beta chains below all came from one sample that was sequenced in a study of blood T cells in healthy people across ages. The use of a sample-barcoded 5' primer and a J-beta primer mix characterized a second PCR of about 7 to 12 cycles. TCRdb itself ran the 5' RACE reads through MiXCR, one entry per CDR3 protein. The repertoire consists of about 800,000 distinct CDR3 sequences, with roughly 25% occurring once and the leading ten covering approximately 4%. This sample was also put to use in a study of T cells of mothers and their children.

The material sequenced was blood. All receptors come from a boy aged 5-17 years in good health.

This clonotype showed up just a few times. One end of the junction varies from germline; a read error may be responsible. V usage is TRBV10-3 and J usage is TRBJ2-5; tentative D call: TRBD1 (6 bases). The CDR3 is made up of 14 amino acids. Germline V gene sequence: CDR1 ENHRY, CDR2 SYGVKD. This CDR3 is CAISGGTGQGTQYF. CDR3 coding DNA: TGTGCCATCAGTGGAGGAACAGGGCAAGGGACCCAGTACTTC.

This clonotype turned up a few times. The rearrangement joins TRBV24-1 to TRBJ2-5; D unresolved. The germline V gene encodes CDR1 KGHDR and CDR2 SFDVKD. This CDR3 contains 15 residues. V was clipped by 3 bases and J by 1 base, with 11 bases between them. The CDR3 loop is CATSDNKVPQETQYF. The CDR3 DNA reads as TGTGCCACCAGTGATAATAAGGTTCCCCAAGAGACCCAGTACTTC.

The chain combines TRBV2 with TRBJ2-4, with unresolved D. V dropped 6 bases and J dropped 7 bases, with 7 bases sitting between them. The CDR3 runs to 11 residues. Per germline, CDR1 SNHLY and CDR2 FYNNEI. The CDR3 sequence is CASSPENIQYF. In DNA form, the CDR3 reads TGTGCCAGCAGCCCTGAGAACATTCAGTACTTC.

In its sample, this clonotype was seen a few times. The chain is built from TRBV6-1 and TRBJ2-1, with D possibly being TRBD1 (5 bases). Germline lookup yields CDR1 MNHNS and CDR2 SASEGT. This CDR3 has 15 residues. Between the trimmed V and J ends, which lost 6 bases and 7 bases, there was a span of 19 bases. DNA for the CDR3: TGTGCCAGCAGAGGGGATGGTGGTGGGTATAATGAGCAGTTCTTC. It encodes CASRGDGGGYNEQFF.

This clonotype has more than one count but fewer than ten. V and J are TRBV12-3 or TRBV12-4 and TRBJ1-5; D remains unclear. V was trimmed by 3 bases and J by 9 bases, leaving 9 bases between them. There are 12 residues in the CDR3. The CDR3 DNA follows: TGTGCCAGCAGTTTTTTCCCTGGGCCCCAGCATTTT. Protein: CASSFFPGPQHF.

The V gene is TRBV4-3, the J gene TRBJ2-5; tentative D call: TRBD2 (6 bases). With the DNA end fitting TRBJ2-1 better, the J assignment may be wrong. CDR1 and CDR2 from the germline V gene are LGHNA and YSLEER. The CDR3 covers 15 residues. In DNA, the CDR3 is TGCGCCAGCAGCCAAGATGCTAGCGAGTACAATGAGCAGTTCTTC. Its translation is CASSQDASEYNEQFF.

The CDR3 nucleotides read TGTGCCAGCAGCGTAGTAGCGGGAGGGCCTAAGAATGAGCAGTTCTTC. Its translation: CASSVVAGGPKNEQFF. V and J are TRBV9 and TRBJ2-1; 11 bases match TRBD2. After removal of 0 bases from V and 7 bases from J, the junction contained 6 bases not matched to a gene. The CDR3 runs to 16 residues. Germline V gene sequence: CDR1 SGDLS, CDR2 YYNGEE.

This clonotype was detected a few times. The V gene is TRBV19, the J gene TRBJ2-6; D uncertain. Germline V lookup: CDR1 LNHDA, CDR2 SQIVND (reference sequence). The CDR3 covers 16 residues. Trimming cost V 1 base and J 0 bases, with 7 bases left between them. CDR3 protein: CASSIGSLSGANVLTF. DNA for the CDR3: TGTGCCAGTAGTATAGGCAGTCTCTCTGGGGCCAACGTCCTGACTTTC.

The rearrangement joins TRBV11-1 to TRBJ2-5; weak D call: TRBD2 (5 bases). The CDR3 is 14 residues long. Germline V gene lookup returns CDR1 SGHAT and CDR2 FQDESV (reference sequence). The V gene lost 5 bases and the J gene lost 5 bases, with 15 bases spanning the gap. CDR3 region: CASSPGLWEETQYF. The CDR3 bases are TGTGCCAGCAGCCCTGGCCTCTGGGAGGAGACCCAGTACTTC.